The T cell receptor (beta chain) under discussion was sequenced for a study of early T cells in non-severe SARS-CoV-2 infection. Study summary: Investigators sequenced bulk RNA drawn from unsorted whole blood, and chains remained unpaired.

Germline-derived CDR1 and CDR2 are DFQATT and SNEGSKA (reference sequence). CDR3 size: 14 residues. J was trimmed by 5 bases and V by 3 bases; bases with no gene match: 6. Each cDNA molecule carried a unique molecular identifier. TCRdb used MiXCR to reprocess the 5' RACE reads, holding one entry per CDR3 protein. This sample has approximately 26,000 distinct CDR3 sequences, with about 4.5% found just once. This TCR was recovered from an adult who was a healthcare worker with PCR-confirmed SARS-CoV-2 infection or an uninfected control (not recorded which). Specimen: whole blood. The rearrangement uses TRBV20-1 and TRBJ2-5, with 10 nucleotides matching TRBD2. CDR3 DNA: TGCAGTGCTAGGGAACCGGGACTAGCGGAGACCCAGTACTTC. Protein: CSAREPGLAETQYF.